The rows below give T cell receptor beta chains drawn from one sample of a study of breast tumors, draining lymph nodes, adjacent tissues. Using its own MiXCR run on the multiplex PCR reads, TCRdb lists one record per CDR3 protein. The sample yields about 17,000 distinct CDR3 sequences, about 60% seen once. Sequences were obtained from tumor-adjacent breast tissue. Source of these receptors: a female donor with breast cancer. Some clones in this sample may be carry-over from other donors' samples. Both conserved end residues are part of each CDR3. A D gene is named only where the DNA matches it firmly. Where a row states a size, it is once, few, many or the class of an expanded clone; other rows omit it.

DNA: TGTGCCAGCAGCTCGGGGCAGCATGGCTACACCTTC; CDR3: CASSSGQHGYTF; D: -; V: TRBV7-2; size: medium-sized; J: TRBJ1-2; length: 12
DNA: TGTGCCAGCAGCCCAAGTGGGCTCAACACTGAAGCTTTCTTT; CDR3: CASSPSGLNTEAFF; D: -; V: TRBV7-3; size: -; J: TRBJ1-1; length: 14
DNA: TGTGCCAGCAGTATGGACAACTCCTATAATTCACCCCTCCACTTT; CDR3: CASSMDNSYNSPLHF; D: -; V: TRBV7-2; size: few; J: TRBJ1-6; length: 15
DNA: TGTGCCACCAGCAGAGATTTTCGGACCAATTCACCCCTCCACTTT; CDR3: CATSRDFRTNSPLHF; D: -; V: TRBV15; size: -; J: TRBJ1-6; length: 15
DNA: TGCGCCAGCAGCCAAGAGCTCTCTGGAAACACCATATATTTT; CDR3: CASSQELSGNTIYF; D: -; V: TRBV4-1; size: -; J: TRBJ1-3; length: 14
DNA: TGTGCCAGCACCAATCTAGCGGCAGGTAACGAGCAGTACTTC; CDR3: CASTNLAAGNEQYF; D: TRBD2; V: TRBV5-8; size: -; J: TRBJ2-7; length: 14
DNA: TGTGCCAGCAGCTTAGTCCGTTCGGGACAGGGTAAAACACATGAGCAGTTCTTC; CDR3: CASSLVRSGQGKTHEQFF; D: TRBD1; V: TRBV7-9; size: -; J: TRBJ2-1; length: 18
DNA: TGTGCCACGCTCCCGGGTGCAAATTTGAGCCCCTACAATGAGCAGTTCTTC; CDR3: CATLPGANLSPYNEQFF; D: -; V: TRBV6-9; size: few; J: TRBJ2-1; length: 17
DNA: TGTGCCAGCAGAAAATGGGATCGGGCCCGACCTCAAGAACTGTTTTTT; CDR3: CASRKWDRARPQELFF; D: -; V: TRBV9; size: -; J: TRBJ1-4; length: 16
DNA: TGTGCCAGCAGCTTAGAAAGACAGGGGACGGGCTACACCTTC; CDR3: CASSLERQGTGYTF; D: TRBD1; V: TRBV7-2; size: -; J: TRBJ1-2; length: 14
DNA: TGTGCCAGCAGCTTAGAGAGGTTAGATGAGCAGTTCTTC; CDR3: CASSLERLDEQFF; D: -; V: TRBV7-9; size: -; J: TRBJ2-1; length: 13
DNA: TGTGCCAGCAGCTTAGACAGGGACTCCTACGAGCAGTACTTC; CDR3: CASSLDRDSYEQYF; D: TRBD1; V: TRBV7-3; size: -; J: TRBJ2-7; length: 14
DNA: TGTGCCAGCAAACCCCCGGGGGCAGATACGCAGTATTTT; CDR3: CASKPPGADTQYF; D: -; V: TRBV6-1; size: many; J: TRBJ2-3; length: 13
DNA: TGTGCCAGCAGCCAAGTGGACGGGGAAAAACTGTTTTTC; CDR3: CASSQVDGEKLFF; D: -; V: TRBV3-1; size: -; J: TRBJ1-4; length: 13
DNA: TGTGCCAGCAGCGTAGGGAGCGGGGGGGGTGCAGATACGCAGTATTTT; CDR3: CASSVGSGGGADTQYF; D: TRBD2; V: TRBV9; size: -; J: TRBJ2-3; length: 16
DNA: TGTGCCAGCAGCTTAGGAGGGTCCACGGGCAAACTGTTTTTT; CDR3: CASSLGGSTGKLFF; D: -; V: TRBV7-2; size: -; J: TRBJ1-4; length: 14
DNA: TGTGCCAGCAGTTTAGAGACCGTCTACGAGCAGTACTTC; CDR3: CASSLETVYEQYF; D: -; V: TRBV12-3/TRBV12-4; size: medium-sized; J: TRBJ2-7; length: 13
DNA: TGTGCCAGCAGCAAGGCTGGGGGCAGTGGGTCACCCCCCCACTTT; CDR3: CASSKAGGSGSPPHF; D: -; V: TRBV9; size: -; J: TRBJ1-6; length: 15
DNA: TGTGCCAGTAGTATCGAGAGGGCGGTCAGTCAGCCCCAGCATTTT; CDR3: CASSIERAVSQPQHF; D: -; V: TRBV19; size: -; J: TRBJ1-5; length: 15
DNA: TGTGCCAGCAGCTTCGGCGGCCAAGAGACCCAGTACTTC; CDR3: CASSFGGQETQYF; D: -; V: TRBV7-2; size: few; J: TRBJ2-5; length: 13
DNA: TGCAGCGTTGTTCCGACAGAGGAGGGCTACACCTTC; CDR3: CSVVPTEEGYTF; D: -; V: TRBV29-1; size: few; J: TRBJ1-2; length: 12
DNA: TGCGCCAGCAGTGTGGGCAGTAACTATGGCTACACCTTC; CDR3: CASSVGSNYGYTF; D: -; V: TRBV10-2; size: -; J: TRBJ1-2; length: 13
DNA: TGTGCCAGCAGCTTAGATGGTAGCGCAACTAATGAAAAACTGTTTTTT; CDR3: CASSLDGSATNEKLFF; D: -; V: TRBV7-9; size: medium-sized; J: TRBJ1-4; length: 16
DNA: TGTGCCAGCAGTGATAGGGTCAACACTGAAGCTTTCTTT; CDR3: CASSDRVNTEAFF; D: -; V: TRBV6-2/TRBV6-3; size: -; J: TRBJ1-1; length: 13
DNA: TGTGCCAGTATACATAGAGGGGGCGCCGCAGATACGCAGTATTTT; CDR3: CASIHRGGAADTQYF; D: TRBD1; V: TRBV19; size: -; J: TRBJ2-3; length: 15
DNA: TGTGCCACTTCCGACTCCTTGATGGATACGCAGTATTTT; CDR3: CATSDSLMDTQYF; D: -; V: TRBV10-3; size: -; J: TRBJ2-3; length: 13
DNA: TGCAGTGCTAGTGGCCGGACTAGCGGAATATACGAGCAGTACTTC; CDR3: CSASGRTSGIYEQYF; D: TRBD2; V: TRBV20-1; size: medium-sized; J: TRBJ2-7; length: 15
DNA: TGTGCCAGCAGCCCAGGACAGGCCGCCTACGAGCAGTACTTC; CDR3: CASSPGQAAYEQYF; D: TRBD1; V: TRBV5-4; size: once; J: TRBJ2-7; length: 14
DNA: TGTGCCAGCAGCCAAGAAAACCCTGACAGGGCTAACTATGGCTACACCTTC; CDR3: CASSQENPDRANYGYTF; D: TRBD1; V: TRBV14; size: few; J: TRBJ1-2; length: 17
DNA: TGTGCCAGCAGCGTATTTGCGGGGGGGAGTGGTTCACCCCTCCACTTT; CDR3: CASSVFAGGSGSPLHF; D: -; V: TRBV9; size: -; J: TRBJ1-6; length: 16
DNA: TGCGCCAGCGGTACAGGGGACGGCACAGATACGCAGTATTTT; CDR3: CASGTGDGTDTQYF; D: TRBD1; V: TRBV10-1; size: many; J: TRBJ2-3; length: 14
DNA: TGCAGTATATCGGGGCTGGGGGAGACCCAGTACTTC; CDR3: CSISGLGETQYF; D: -; V: TRBV20-1; size: -; J: TRBJ2-5; length: 12
DNA: TGTGCCAGCAGTTCGGTACAGGGACATACCGGGGAGCTGTTTTTT; CDR3: CASSSVQGHTGELFF; D: -; V: TRBV6-5; size: many; J: TRBJ2-2; length: 15
DNA: TGTGCCAGTACTTCCACAGATACGCAGTATTTT; CDR3: CASTSTDTQYF; D: -; V: TRBV19; size: -; J: TRBJ2-3; length: 11
DNA: TGTGCCACCTCTGGACTGATTACAGGAAACACCATATATTTT; CDR3: CATSGLITGNTIYF; D: -; V: TRBV12-3/TRBV12-4; size: medium-sized; J: TRBJ1-3; length: 14
DNA: TGTGCCATCAGTTTACAAGCAGGGGGAGGCTATGGCTACACCTTC; CDR3: CAISLQAGGGYGYTF; D: TRBD1; V: TRBV10-3; size: -; J: TRBJ1-2; length: 15
DNA: TGCAGTGCTACGACTCGGGGGACCAGCACAGATACGCAGTATTTT; CDR3: CSATTRGTSTDTQYF; D: -; V: TRBV20-1; size: medium-sized; J: TRBJ2-3; length: 15
DNA: TGTGCCATCAGCCTAGCAGGGGAGGGCTACACCTTC; CDR3: CAISLAGEGYTF; D: -; V: TRBV10-3; size: -; J: TRBJ1-2; length: 12
DNA: TGTGCCAGTAATGACGGGGGAAAGGTTGCGCAGTATTTT; CDR3: CASNDGGKVAQYF; D: -; V: TRBV19; size: many; J: TRBJ2-3; length: 13
DNA: TGTGCCAGCAGCTTGGACGGGAGCTCCTACAATGAGCAGTTCTTC; CDR3: CASSLDGSSYNEQFF; D: -; V: TRBV5-5; size: -; J: TRBJ2-1; length: 15
DNA: TGTGCCAGCAGCTTTCCGGGACTAGCCTCAGATACGCAGTATTTT; CDR3: CASSFPGLASDTQYF; D: TRBD2; V: TRBV13; size: -; J: TRBJ2-3; length: 15
DNA: TGCAGTGCTACCCCGCAGCCGCGGGGCTTGGAGACCCAGTACTTC; CDR3: CSATPQPRGLETQYF; D: -; V: TRBV20-1; size: many; J: TRBJ2-5; length: 15
DNA: TGTGCCACCAGCAGAGTTAGGTCTAGACTTTCCTACGAGCAGTACTTC; CDR3: CATSRVRSRLSYEQYF; D: -; V: TRBV15; size: few; J: TRBJ2-7; length: 16